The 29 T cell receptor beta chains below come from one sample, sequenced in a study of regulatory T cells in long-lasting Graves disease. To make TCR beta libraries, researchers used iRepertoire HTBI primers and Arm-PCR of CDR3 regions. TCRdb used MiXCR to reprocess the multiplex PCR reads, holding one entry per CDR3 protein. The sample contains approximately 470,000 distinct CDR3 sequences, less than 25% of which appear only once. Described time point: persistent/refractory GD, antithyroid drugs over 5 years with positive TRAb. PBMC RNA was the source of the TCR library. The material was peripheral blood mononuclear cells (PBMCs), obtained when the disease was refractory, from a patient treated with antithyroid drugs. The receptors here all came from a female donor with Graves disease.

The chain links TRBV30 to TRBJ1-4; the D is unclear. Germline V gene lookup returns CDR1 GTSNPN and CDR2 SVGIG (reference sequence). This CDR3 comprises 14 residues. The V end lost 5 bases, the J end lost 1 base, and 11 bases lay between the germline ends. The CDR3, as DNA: TGTGCCTGGCACCCGGGGAGAACTAATGAAAAACTGTTTTTT. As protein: CAWHPGRTNEKLFF.

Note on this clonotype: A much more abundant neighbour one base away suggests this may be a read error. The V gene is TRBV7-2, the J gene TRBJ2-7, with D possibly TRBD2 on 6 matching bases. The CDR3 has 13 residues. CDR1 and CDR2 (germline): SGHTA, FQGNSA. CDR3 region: CASSLALDYGQYF. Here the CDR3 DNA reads TGTGCCAGCAGCTTAGCGCTGGACTACGGGCAGTACTTC. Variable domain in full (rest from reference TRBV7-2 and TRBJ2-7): GAGVSQSPSNKVTEKGKDVELRCDPISGHTALYWYRQSLGQGLEFLIYFQGNSAPDKSGLPSDRFSAERTGGSVSTLTIQRTQQEDSAVYLCASSLALDYGQYFGPGTRLTVT.

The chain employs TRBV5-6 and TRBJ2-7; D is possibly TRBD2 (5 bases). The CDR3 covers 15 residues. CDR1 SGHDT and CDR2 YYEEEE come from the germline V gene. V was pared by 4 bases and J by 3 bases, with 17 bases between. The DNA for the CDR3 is TGTGCCAGCAGCCACCCCGGGATCTCGGGCTACGAGCAGTACTTC. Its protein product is CASSHPGISGYEQYF.

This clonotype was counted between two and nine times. The CDR3: CASSRGLRTYEQYF. DNA of the CDR3: TGTGCCAGCAGTCGGGGGTTGAGAACCTACGAGCAGTACTTC. The J gene is TRBJ2-7, the V gene TRBV6-1; D perhaps matches TRBD2 (6 bases). CDR1 and CDR2 from the germline V gene are MNHNS and SASEGT. The CDR3 length is 14 residues. Between the trimmed V and J ends, which lost 5 bases and 2 bases, there was a span of 13 bases.

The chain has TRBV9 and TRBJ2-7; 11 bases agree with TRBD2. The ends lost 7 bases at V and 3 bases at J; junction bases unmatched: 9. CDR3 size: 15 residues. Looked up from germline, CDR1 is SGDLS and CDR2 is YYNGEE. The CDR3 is CASGGTGTSGYEQYF. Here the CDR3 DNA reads TGTGCCAGCGGAGGAACCGGGACTAGCGGCTACGAGCAGTACTTC.

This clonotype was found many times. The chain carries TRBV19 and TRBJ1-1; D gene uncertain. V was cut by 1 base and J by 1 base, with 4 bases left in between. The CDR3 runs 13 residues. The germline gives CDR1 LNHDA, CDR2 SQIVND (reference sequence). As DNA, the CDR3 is TGTGCCAGTAGTATAGGCGGGAACACTGAAGCTTTCTTT. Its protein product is CASSIGGNTEAFF.

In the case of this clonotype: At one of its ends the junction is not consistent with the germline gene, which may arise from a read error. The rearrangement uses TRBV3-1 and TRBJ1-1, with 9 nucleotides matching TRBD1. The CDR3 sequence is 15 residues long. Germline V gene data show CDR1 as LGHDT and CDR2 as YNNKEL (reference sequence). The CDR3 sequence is CASSPRDREDTEALF. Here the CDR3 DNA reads TGTGCCAGCAGCCCGAGGGACAGGGAGGACACTGAAGCTCTCTTT.

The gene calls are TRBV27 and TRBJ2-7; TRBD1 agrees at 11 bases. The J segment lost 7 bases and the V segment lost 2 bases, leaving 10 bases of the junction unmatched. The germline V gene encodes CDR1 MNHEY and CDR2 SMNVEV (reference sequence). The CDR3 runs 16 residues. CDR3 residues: CASSLSLDRGLGEQYF. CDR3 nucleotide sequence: TGTGCCAGCAGTTTAAGCTTGGACAGGGGGCTGGGAGAGCAGTACTTC.

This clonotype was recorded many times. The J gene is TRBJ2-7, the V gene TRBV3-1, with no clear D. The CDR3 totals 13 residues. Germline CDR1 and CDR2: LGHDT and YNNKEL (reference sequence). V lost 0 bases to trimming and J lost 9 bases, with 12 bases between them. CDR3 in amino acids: CASSQDLPSRQYF. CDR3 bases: TGTGCCAGCAGCCAAGATCTTCCGTCCAGGCAGTACTTC.

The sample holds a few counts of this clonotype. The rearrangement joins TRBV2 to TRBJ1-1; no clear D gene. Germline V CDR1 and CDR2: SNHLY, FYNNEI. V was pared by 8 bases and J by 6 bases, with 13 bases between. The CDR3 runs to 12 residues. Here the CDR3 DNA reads TGTGCCAGCGGATATGATGGGTCTGAAGCTTTCTTT. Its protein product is CASGYDGSEAFF.

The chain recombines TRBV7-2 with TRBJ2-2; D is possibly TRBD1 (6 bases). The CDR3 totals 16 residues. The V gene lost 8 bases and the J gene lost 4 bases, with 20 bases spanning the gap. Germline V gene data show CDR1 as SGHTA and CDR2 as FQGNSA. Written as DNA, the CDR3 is TGTGCCAGCTCGATGGGGGCCGGACACCCCACCGGGGAGCTGTTTTTT. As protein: CASSMGAGHPTGELFF.

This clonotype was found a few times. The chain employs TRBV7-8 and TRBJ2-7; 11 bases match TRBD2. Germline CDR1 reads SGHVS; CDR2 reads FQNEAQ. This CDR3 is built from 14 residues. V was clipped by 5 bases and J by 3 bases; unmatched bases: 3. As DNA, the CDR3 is TGTGCCAGCAGCCGGGGGACTAGCGGCTACGAGCAGTACTTC. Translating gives CASSRGTSGYEQYF.

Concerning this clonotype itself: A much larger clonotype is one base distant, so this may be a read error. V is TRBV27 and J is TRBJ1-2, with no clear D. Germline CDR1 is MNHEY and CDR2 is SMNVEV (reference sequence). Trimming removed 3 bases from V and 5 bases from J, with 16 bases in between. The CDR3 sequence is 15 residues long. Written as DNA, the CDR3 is TGTGCCAGCAGTTTTCGGCTGGGTGGAAGATATGGCTACACCTTC. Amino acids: CASSFRLGGRYGYTF.

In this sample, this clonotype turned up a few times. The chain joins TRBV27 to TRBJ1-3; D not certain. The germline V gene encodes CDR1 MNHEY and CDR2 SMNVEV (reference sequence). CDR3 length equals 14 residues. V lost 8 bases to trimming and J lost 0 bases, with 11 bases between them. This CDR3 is CASPPEYSGNTIYF. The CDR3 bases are TGTGCCAGCCCCCCGGAGTACTCTGGAAACACCATATATTTT.

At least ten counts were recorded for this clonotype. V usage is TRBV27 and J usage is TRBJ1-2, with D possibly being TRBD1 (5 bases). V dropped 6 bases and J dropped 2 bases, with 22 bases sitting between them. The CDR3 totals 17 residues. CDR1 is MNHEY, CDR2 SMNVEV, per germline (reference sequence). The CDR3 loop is CASSGGLRPGWNYGYTF. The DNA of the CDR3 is TGTGCCAGCAGCGGGGGACTCCGCCCGGGTTGGAACTATGGCTACACCTTC.

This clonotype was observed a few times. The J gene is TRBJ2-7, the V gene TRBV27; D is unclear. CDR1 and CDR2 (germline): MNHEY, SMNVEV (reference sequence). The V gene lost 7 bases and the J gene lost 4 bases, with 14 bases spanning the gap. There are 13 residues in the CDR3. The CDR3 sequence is CASTETGKYEQYF. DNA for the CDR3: TGTGCCAGCACCGAGACTGGTAAATACGAGCAGTACTTC.

This chain's CDR3 is CASSEGGDYGYTF. The DNA for the CDR3 is TGCGCCAGCAGCGAAGGGGGGGACTATGGCTACACCTTC. The chain links TRBV5-1 to TRBJ1-2; a weak D match, TRBD1 (6 bases). V was shortened by 4 bases and J by 3 bases, with 10 bases between the two germline ends. Germline assignment: CDR1 SGHRS and CDR2 YFSETQ. CDR3 length equals 13 residues.

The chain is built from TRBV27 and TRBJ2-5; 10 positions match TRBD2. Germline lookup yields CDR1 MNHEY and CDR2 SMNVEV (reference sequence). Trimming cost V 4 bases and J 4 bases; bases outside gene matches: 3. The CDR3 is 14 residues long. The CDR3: CASSYLAGAETQYF. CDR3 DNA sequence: TGTGCCAGCAGTTACCTAGCGGGAGCAGAGACCCAGTACTTC.

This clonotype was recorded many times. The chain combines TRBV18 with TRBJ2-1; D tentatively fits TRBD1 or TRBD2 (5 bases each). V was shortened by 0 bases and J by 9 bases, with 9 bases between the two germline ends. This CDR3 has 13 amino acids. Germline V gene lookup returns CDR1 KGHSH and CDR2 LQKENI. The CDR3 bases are TGTGCCAGCTCACCACCGGGACCCACTGAGCAGTTCTTC. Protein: CASSPPGPTEQFF.

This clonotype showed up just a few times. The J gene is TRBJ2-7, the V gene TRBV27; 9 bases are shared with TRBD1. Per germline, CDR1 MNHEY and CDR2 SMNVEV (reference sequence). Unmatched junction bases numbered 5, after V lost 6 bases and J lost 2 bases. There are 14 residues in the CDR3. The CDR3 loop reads CASRSGQGPYEQYF. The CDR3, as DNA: TGTGCCAGCAGAAGTGGACAGGGGCCCTACGAGCAGTACTTC.

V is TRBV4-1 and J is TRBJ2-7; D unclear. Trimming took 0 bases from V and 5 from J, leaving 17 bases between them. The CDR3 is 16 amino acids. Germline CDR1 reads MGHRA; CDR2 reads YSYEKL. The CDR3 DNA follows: TGCGCCAGCAGCCAAGAACCCCCTGACGCTCTGGACGAGCAGTACTTC. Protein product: CASSQEPPDALDEQYF.

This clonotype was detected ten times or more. CDR3 protein: CATRVQYNQPQHF. The CDR3 nucleotides read TGTGCCACCAGGGTACAGTACAATCAGCCCCAGCATTTT. The chain links TRBV28 to TRBJ1-5; weak D call: TRBD1 (5 bases). Trimming removed 10 bases at V and 3 bases at J, with 13 bases between. The germline V gene encodes CDR1 MDHEN and CDR2 SYDVKM. The CDR3 is 13 residues long.

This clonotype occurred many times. The CDR3 loop reads CASRQGSTPLHF. The CDR3, as DNA: TGTGCCAGCAGGCAGGGTTCAACACCCCTCCACTTT. The chain uses TRBV27 and TRBJ1-6, with D perhaps matching TRBD1 (5 bases). Trimming cost V 6 bases and J 11 bases, with 11 bases left between them. Germline values: CDR1 MNHEY, CDR2 SMNVEV (reference sequence). The CDR3 extends over 12 amino acids.

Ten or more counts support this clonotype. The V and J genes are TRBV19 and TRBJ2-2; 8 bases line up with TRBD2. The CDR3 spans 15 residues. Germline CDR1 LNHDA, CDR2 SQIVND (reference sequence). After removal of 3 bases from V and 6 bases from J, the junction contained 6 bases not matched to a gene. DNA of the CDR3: TGTGCCAGTAGTATTGGGCGGGAGGCACCCGGGGAGCTGTTTTTT. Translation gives CASSIGREAPGELFF.

The CDR3 reads CASSPPGGDQPQHF. CDR3 DNA sequence: TGTGCCAGCTCACCACCAGGTGGGGATCAGCCCCAGCATTTT. V and J are TRBV18 and TRBJ1-5, with D unclear. The CDR3 loop spans 14 amino acids. Germline assignment: CDR1 KGHSH and CDR2 LQKENI. Trimming removed 0 bases from V and 5 bases from J, with 8 bases in between.

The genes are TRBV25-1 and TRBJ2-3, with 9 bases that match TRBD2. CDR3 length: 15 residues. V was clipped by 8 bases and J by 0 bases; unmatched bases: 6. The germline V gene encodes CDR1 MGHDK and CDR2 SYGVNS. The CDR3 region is CASARLADSTDTQYF. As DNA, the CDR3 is TGTGCCAGCGCCCGACTAGCGGACAGCACAGATACGCAGTATTTT. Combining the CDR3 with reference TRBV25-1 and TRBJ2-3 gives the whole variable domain EADIYQTPRYLVIGTGKKITLECSQTMGHDKMYWYQQDPGMELHLIHYSYGVNSTEKGDLSSESTVSRIRTEHFPLTLESARPSHTSQYLCASARLADSTDTQYFGPGTRLTVL.

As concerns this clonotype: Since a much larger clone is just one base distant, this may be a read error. CDR3 nucleotides: TGTGCCAGCAGTTTGGCCAGTAAGAGCTACGAGCAGTACTTC. Its protein is CASSLASKSYEQYF. The chain recombines TRBV28 with TRBJ2-7; no clear D. The V gene's germline CDR1 is MDHEN and CDR2 SYDVKM. The CDR3 length is 14 residues. Between the trimmed V and J ends, which lost 3 bases and 3 bases, there was a span of 12 bases.

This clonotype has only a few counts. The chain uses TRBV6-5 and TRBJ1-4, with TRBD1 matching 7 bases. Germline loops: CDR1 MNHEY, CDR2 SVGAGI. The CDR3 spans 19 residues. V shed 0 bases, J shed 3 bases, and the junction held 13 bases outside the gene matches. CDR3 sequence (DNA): TGTGCCAGCAGTTACTCTGGCTCACGCCGGACAGGTTCTAATGAAAAACTGTTTTTT. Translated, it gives CASSYSGSRRTGSNEKLFF.

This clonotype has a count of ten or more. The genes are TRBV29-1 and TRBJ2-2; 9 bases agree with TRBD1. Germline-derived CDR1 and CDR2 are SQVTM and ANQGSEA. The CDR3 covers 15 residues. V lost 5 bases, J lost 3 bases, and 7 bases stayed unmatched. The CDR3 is CSVLIRTGDTGELFF. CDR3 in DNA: TGCAGCGTTCTGATTAGGACAGGGGACACCGGGGAGCTGTTTTTT.